This entry describes one T cell receptor (beta chain). J gave up 1 base and V 4 bases, and 3 bases lay outside the gene matches. The germline V gene has CDR1 MNHNS and CDR2 SASEGT. CDR3 length: 16 residues. The sample comes from a study of blood T cell repertoires in COVID-19. In the original processing: It was from reference gene primer amplification that nucleated cell counts were estimated. The table came from immunoSEQ multiplex PCR; TCRdb's copy has only in-frame clones and leaves some out. V, J and clone size are those of that table, while D and trimming were read from the DNA. The sample has some 170,000 clones, more than 75% seen once.

V and J are TRBV6-1 and TRBJ2-1; TRBD2 matches at 11 bases. This receptor was obtained from a human donor with acute COVID-19. The donor label of this sample is uncertain. Source material: PBMCs or T cells enriched from blood (not recorded which). This chain's CDR3 is CASSAPSGGSYNEQFF. As DNA, the CDR3 is TGTGCCAGCAGTGCCCCTAGCGGGGGGTCCTACAATGAGCAGTTCTTC.